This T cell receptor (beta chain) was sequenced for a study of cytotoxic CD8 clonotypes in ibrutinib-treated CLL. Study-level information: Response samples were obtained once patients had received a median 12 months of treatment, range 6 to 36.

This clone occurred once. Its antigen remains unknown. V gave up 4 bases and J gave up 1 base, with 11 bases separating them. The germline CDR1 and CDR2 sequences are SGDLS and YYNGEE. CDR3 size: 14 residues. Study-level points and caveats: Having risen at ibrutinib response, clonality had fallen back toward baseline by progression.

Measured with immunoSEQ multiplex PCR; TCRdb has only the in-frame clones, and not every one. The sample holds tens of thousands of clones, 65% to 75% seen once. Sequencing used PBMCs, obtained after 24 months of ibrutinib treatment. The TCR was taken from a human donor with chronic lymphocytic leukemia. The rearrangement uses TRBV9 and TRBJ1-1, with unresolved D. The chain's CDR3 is CASSSRIENTEAFF. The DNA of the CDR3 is TGTGCCAGCAGCTCACGGATAGAGAACACTGAAGCTTTCTTT. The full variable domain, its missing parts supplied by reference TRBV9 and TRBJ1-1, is DSGVTQTPKHLITATGQRVTLRCSPRSGDLSVYWYQQSLDQGLQFLIQYYNGEERAKGNILERFSAQQFPDLHSELNLSSLELGDSALYFCASSSRIENTEAFFGQGTRLTVV.